This T cell receptor (beta chain) was recorded in a study of blood T cell repertoires in COVID-19. Measured with immunoSEQ multiplex PCR; TCRdb has only the in-frame clones, and not every one. The sample lists about 260,000 clones, about 90% occurring once. Germline assignment: CDR1 MNHEY and CDR2 SVGAGI. This CDR3 spans 11 amino acids. V was clipped by 6 bases and J by 7 bases, with 10 bases between them. This receptor was taken from a woman aged 50 to 60 who had recovered from COVID-19. The sample was peripheral blood. This sequence joins TRBV6-5 and TRBJ2-7; possibly TRBD2 for D (6 bases). The CDR3, as DNA: TGTGCCAGCAGCACGGGGAGGGAGCAGTACTTC. It specifies CASSTGREQYF.